These 15 T cell receptor beta chains were all obtained from the same sample, sequenced in a study of T cells in women clearing cervical HPV infection. TCRdb's table, derived via immunoSEQ multiplex PCR, lists solely in-frame clones and lacks some. Its table records 30,000 to 40,000 clones. Sequenced sample: blood buffy coat. The receptor set was obtained from a woman between 18 and 75 years old with a cervical HPV16 infection that either progressed to CIN3+ or cleared (not recorded which).

About this clone: The read stops 3 residues short of the end of the CDR3; the missing end is completed from the germline J gene. The chain is built from TRBV18 and TRBJ2-4; D gene ambiguous. The length of the CDR3 is 15 residues. Trimming took off 4 bases at V and 1 base at J, with 11 bases between the two ends. Germline loops: CDR1 KGHSH, CDR2 LQKENI. CDR3 DNA (partial): TGTGCCAGCTCACAAGGCGGTGCGGCCAAAAACATT. It codes for CASSQGGAAKNI. The full CDR3 protein is CASSQGGAAKNIQYF.

For this clone: The read comes to an end 3 residues before the CDR3 does, leaving the germline J gene to fill in the end. This chain links TRBV5-1 with TRBJ1-5; 7 bases line up with TRBD1. Losses at the gene ends were 4 bases for V and 1 base for J; bases not matched to a gene: 5. CDR3 length: 15 residues. CDR1 and CDR2 (germline): SGHRS, YFSETQ. CDR3 DNA, as far as it was read: TGCGCCAGCAGCCTAACAGGGGTGAGCAATCAGCCC. It yields the protein CASSLTGVSNQP. The entire CDR3 sequence reads CASSLTGVSNQPQHF.

Concerning this clone itself: The CDR3 end lies 3 residues beyond the end of the read and is filled in from the germline J gene. The chain carries TRBV7-3 and TRBJ2-7; 9 nucleotides match TRBD2. Germline lookup yields CDR1 SGHTA and CDR2 FQGTGA. This CDR3 region has 15 residues. V lost 5 bases and J lost 5; bases outside the gene matches: 10. CDR3 in amino acids: CASSLVPSGTHEQYF. Partial CDR3 DNA: TGTGCCAGCAGCCTGGTGCCTAGCGGGACCCACGAG.

About this clone: The CDR3 end lies 3 residues beyond the end of the read and is filled in from the germline J gene. The V and J genes are TRBV18 and TRBJ1-1; D is undetermined. V was shortened by 1 base and J by 1 base, with 4 bases between the two germline ends. CDR1 is KGHSH and CDR2 is LQKENI in the germline V gene. The CDR3 runs to 13 residues. The CDR3 sequence is CASSPQGNTEAFF. CDR3 bases read: TGTGCCAGCTCACCACAGGGGAACACTGAA. The entire variable domain, with the rest obtained from reference TRBV18 and TRBJ1-1, is as follows: NAGVMQNPRHLVRRRGQEARLRCSPMKGHSHVYWYRQLPEEGLKFMVYLQKENIIDESGMPKERFSAEFPKEGPSILRIQQVVRGDSAAYFCASSPQGNTEAFFGQGTRLTVV.

To note about this clone: The read halts 3 residues ahead of the CDR3 end, with the missing end drawn from the germline J gene. The J gene is TRBJ2-7, the V gene TRBV10-1; 7 bases are a match to TRBD1. CDR1 is WNHNN, CDR2 SYGVQD, per germline (reference sequence). J gave up 2 bases and V 6 bases, and 10 bases lay outside the gene matches. CDR3 length: 15 residues. The CDR3 bases that were read are TGCGCCAGCAGCGGGGCAGGGACAGAGACCTACGAG. Translated, it gives CASSGAGTETYE. The CDR3 reads in full as CASSGAGTETYEQYF.

Comments on this clone: The sequence runs out 3 residues before the end of the CDR3; the remainder is reconstructed from the germline J gene. The J gene is TRBJ2-7, the V gene TRBV6-2 or TRBV6-3; weak D call: TRBD2 (6 bases). CDR3 size: 13 residues. The germline V gene has CDR1 MNHEY and CDR2 SVGEGT. Trimming stripped 6 bases from V and 3 bases from J, with 12 bases between. The CDR3 reads CASRRLVNYEQYF. The part of the CDR3 DNA that was read is TGTGCCAGCAGAAGACTAGTTAACTACGAG.

Comments on this clone: The read ends 3 residues shy of where the CDR3 ends; the end is completed using the germline J gene. The chain combines TRBV6-2 or TRBV6-3 with TRBJ2-5, with unresolved D. Germline values: CDR1 MNHEY, CDR2 SVGEGT. V lost 2 bases, J lost 1 base, and 14 bases lay in between. This CDR3 is built from 16 residues. The DNA read from the CDR3 is TGTGCCAGCAGTTACCCCTTTCGAAGGCCCCAAGAGACC. The encoded protein is CASSYPFRRPQET. In full, the CDR3 reads CASSYPFRRPQETQYF.

Of note for this clone: The CDR3 end lies 3 residues beyond the end of the read and is filled in from the germline J gene. The V gene is TRBV5-1, the J gene TRBJ1-2; possible D gene TRBD1, 6 bases. Trimming removed 0 bases at V and 6 bases at J, with 15 bases between. This CDR3 spans 15 amino acids. CDR1 SGHRS and CDR2 YFSETQ come from the germline V gene. The CDR3 spells CASSLAWRGKDGYTF. The DNA read from the CDR3 is TGCGCCAGCAGCTTGGCCTGGAGGGGGAAGGATGGC.

Comment on this clone: This sample includes further DNA sequences coding for the same CDR3. CDR3 region: CASSFGDFGNTIYF. The sequenced part of the CDR3 DNA is TGTGCCAGCAGCTTCGGGGACTTTGGAAACACC. V is TRBV7-2 and J is TRBJ1-3, with a weak D call TRBD1 (5 bases). The read stops 3 residues short of the end of the CDR3; the missing end is completed from the germline J gene. Germline CDR1 and CDR2: SGHTA and FQGNSA. V was pared by 3 bases and J by 3 bases, with 9 bases between. This CDR3 is 14 amino acids long.

Concerning this clone itself: The read ends 3 residues shy of where the CDR3 ends; the end is completed using the germline J gene. This chain connects TRBV7-3 to TRBJ2-1; TRBD1 is a possible D gene (6 bases). V lost 4 bases and J lost 5, with 18 bases in between. The germline V gene encodes CDR1 SGHTA and CDR2 FQGTGA. The CDR3 runs to 16 residues. The part of the CDR3 DNA that was read is TGTGCCAGCAGCTCCCCACCGGGACAAATCCACAATGAG. This gives the protein CASSSPPGQIHNE. From start to end, the CDR3 is CASSSPPGQIHNEQFF.

Of note for this clone: The read finishes 3 residues shy of the CDR3 end, and the germline J gene is used to complete it. V and J are TRBV20-1 and TRBJ1-6; a weak D match, TRBD1 (5 bases). Per the germline V gene, CDR1 is DFQATT and CDR2 is SNEGSKA (reference sequence). Trimming pared 6 bases from V and 8 bases from J, leaving 14 bases between. The CDR3 totals 13 residues. The sequenced part of the CDR3 DNA is TGCAGTGCGAGGACAAGGGGTGATTCACCC. Its translation is CSARTRGDSP. The CDR3 in full is CSARTRGDSPLHF.

Comments on this clone: An end of the junction does not agree with germline; a read error may underlie this. The CDR3 is cut off 3 residues early in the read; its end comes from the germline J gene. The sample carries other DNA sequences with the same CDR3. J is TRBJ1-3 and V is TRBV29-1; D unresolved. There are 13 residues in the CDR3. Per germline, CDR1 SQVTM and CDR2 ANQGSEA. The CDR3 loop reads CSVRTPAGNTIYF. The CDR3 bases that were read are TGCAGCGTTCGGACTCCCGCCGGAAACACT.

A remark on this clone: The CDR3 end falls 3 residues outside the read, so it is completed with the germline J gene. The chain carries TRBV19 and TRBJ2-2; no firm D call. This CDR3 has 13 amino acids. Germline loops: CDR1 LNHDA, CDR2 SQIVND (reference sequence). Between the trimmed V and J ends, which lost 6 bases and 2 bases, there was a span of 7 bases. The CDR3 reads CASSTYNTGELFF. The covered CDR3 bases are TGTGCCAGTAGCACCTACAACACCGGGGAG.

Worth noting for this clone: Read coverage stops 3 residues before the CDR3 terminus; the germline J gene supplies the remainder. V gene TRBV30 combines with J gene TRBJ2-3; 9 bases line up with TRBD1. The CDR3 sequence is 15 residues long. Losses at the gene ends were 1 base for V and 2 bases for J; bases not matched to a gene: 4. Germline V gene data show CDR1 as GTSNPN and CDR2 as SVGIG (reference sequence). The sequenced part of the CDR3 DNA is TGTGCCTGGAGTGGGACAGGGGACTTCACAGATACG. It yields the protein CAWSGTGDFTDT. The whole CDR3 protein reads CAWSGTGDFTDTQYF.

Regarding this clone: The read ends 3 residues shy of where the CDR3 ends; the end is completed using the germline J gene. The gene calls are TRBV7-8 and TRBJ2-7; perhaps TRBD1 as D (6 bases). The V gene's germline CDR1 is SGHVS and CDR2 FQNEAQ. The CDR3 sequence is 12 residues long. With 5 bases removed from V and 5 bases from J, the gap between germline ends came to 10 bases. The sequenced part of the CDR3 DNA is TGTGCCAGCAGCAACCCAGGGGACGAG. As protein: CASSNPGDE. The full CDR3 is CASSNPGDEQYF. The full variable domain, rest sourced from reference TRBV7-8 and TRBJ2-7, is GAGVSQSPRYKVAKRGQDVALRCDPISGHVSLFWYQQALGQGPEFLTYFQNEAQLDKSGLPSDRFFAERPEGSVSTLKIQRTQQEDSAVYLCASSNPGDEQYFGPGTRLTVT.